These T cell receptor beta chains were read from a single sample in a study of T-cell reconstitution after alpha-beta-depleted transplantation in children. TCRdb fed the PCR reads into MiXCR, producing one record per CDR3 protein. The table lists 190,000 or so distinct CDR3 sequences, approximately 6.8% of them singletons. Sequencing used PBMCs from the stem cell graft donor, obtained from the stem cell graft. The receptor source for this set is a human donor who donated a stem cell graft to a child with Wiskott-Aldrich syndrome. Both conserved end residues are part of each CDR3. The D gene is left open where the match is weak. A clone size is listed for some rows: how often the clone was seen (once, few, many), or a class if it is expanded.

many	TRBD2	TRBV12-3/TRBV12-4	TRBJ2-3	CASTPAGVTDTQYF	TGTGCCTCGACACCAGCGGGGGTTACAGATACGCAGTATTTT
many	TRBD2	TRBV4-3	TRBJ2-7	CASSQDLAGVSYEQYF	TGCGCCAGCAGCCAAGATCTAGCGGGAGTTTCCTACGAGCAGTACTTC
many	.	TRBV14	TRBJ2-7	CASSQDLSPVYAYEQYF	TGTGCCAGCAGCCAAGATCTTTCACCAGTGTACGCCTACGAGCAGTACTTC
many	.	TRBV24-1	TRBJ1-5	CATSDNRDLFQPQHF	TGTGCCACCAGTGACAACAGGGACCTGTTTCAGCCCCAGCATTTT
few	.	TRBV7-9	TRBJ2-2	CASSTVGRANTGELFF	TGTGCCAGCAGCACCGTCGGGCGGGCGAACACCGGGGAGCTGTTTTTT
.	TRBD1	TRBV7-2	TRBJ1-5	CASSLDRGENQPQHF	TGTGCCAGCAGCTTGGACAGGGGGGAGAATCAGCCCCAGCATTTT
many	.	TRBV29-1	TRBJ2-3	CSVEDPRGSTDTQYF	TGCAGCGTTGAAGATCCCAGGGGCAGCACAGATACGCAGTATTTT
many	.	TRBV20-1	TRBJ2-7	CSASMGLRSEQYF	TGCAGTGCTAGTATGGGACTGAGGTCCGAGCAGTACTTC
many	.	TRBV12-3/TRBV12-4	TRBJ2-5	CASSDKLVGETQYF	TGTGCCAGCAGCGACAAGCTAGTTGGTGAGACCCAGTACTTC
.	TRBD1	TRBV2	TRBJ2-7	CAVRGQGSYEQYF	TGTGCCGTAAGGGGGCAAGGGAGCTACGAGCAGTACTTC
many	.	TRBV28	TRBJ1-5	CASSFPTTGGQPQHF	TGTGCCAGCAGTTTCCCCACTACCGGGGGTCAGCCCCAGCATTTT
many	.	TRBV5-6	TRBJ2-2	CASSPGAGHTGELFF	TGTGCCAGCAGCCCCGGGGCAGGTCACACCGGGGAGCTGTTTTTT
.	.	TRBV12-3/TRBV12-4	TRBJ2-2	CASRDGGGGMTGELFF	TGTGCCAGCAGGGACGGGGGAGGGGGGATGACCGGGGAGCTGTTTTTT
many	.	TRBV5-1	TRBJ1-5	CASSFEGNQPQHF	TGCGCCAGCAGCTTTGAGGGCAATCAGCCCCAGCATTTT
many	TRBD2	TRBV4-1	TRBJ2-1	CASSLERGGYNEQFF	TGCGCCAGCAGCCTAGAGCGGGGGGGATACAATGAGCAGTTCTTC
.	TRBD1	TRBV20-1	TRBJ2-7	CSARDAFWTGFEQYF	TGCAGTGCTAGAGATGCTTTCTGGACAGGTTTCGAGCAGTACTTC
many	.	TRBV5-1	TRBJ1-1	CASSLAPMGSNTEAFF	TGCGCCAGCAGCTTGGCTCCCATGGGGAGTAACACTGAAGCTTTCTTT
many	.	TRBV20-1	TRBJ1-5	CSTRKGEAQPQHF	TGCAGTACAAGGAAAGGGGAGGCTCAGCCCCAGCATTTT
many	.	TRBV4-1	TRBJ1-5	CASSQDYSISNQPQHF	TGCGCCAGCAGCCAAGATTATAGTATTAGCAATCAGCCCCAGCATTTT
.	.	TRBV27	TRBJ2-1	CASSRPTGLGTSYNEQFF	TGTGCCAGCAGTCGACCAACGGGGCTCGGGACTTCGTACAATGAGCAGTTCTTC
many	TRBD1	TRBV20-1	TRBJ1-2	CSARDRTGYGYTF	TGCAGTGCTAGAGACAGGACAGGGTATGGCTACACCTTC
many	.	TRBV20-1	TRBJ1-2	CSARIAGGYTF	TGCAGTGCGCGGATTGCCGGGGGCTACACCTTC
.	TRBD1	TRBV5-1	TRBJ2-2	CASSLRGPNTGELFF	TGCGCCAGCAGCCTCAGGGGGCCCAACACCGGGGAGCTGTTTTTT
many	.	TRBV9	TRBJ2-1	CASSDDMAAGEQFF	TGTGCCAGCAGCGATGACATGGCAGCAGGGGAGCAGTTCTTC
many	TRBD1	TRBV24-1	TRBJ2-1	CATADRGHNEQFF	TGTGCCACCGCTGACAGGGGGCACAATGAGCAGTTCTTC
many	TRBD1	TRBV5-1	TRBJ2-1	CASSLTGASYYNEQFF	TGCGCCAGCAGCTTGACAGGGGCATCTTACTACAATGAGCAGTTCTTC
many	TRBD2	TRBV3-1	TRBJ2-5	CASRGTSRETQYF	TGTGCCAGCAGAGGGACTAGCAGGGAGACCCAGTACTTC
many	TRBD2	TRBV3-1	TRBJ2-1	CASRQSGGYEQFF	TGTGCCAGCAGGCAGAGCGGGGGCTATGAGCAGTTCTTC
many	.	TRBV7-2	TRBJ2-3	CASSGDPRTATDTQYF	TGTGCCAGCAGCGGGGACCCCCGGACCGCTACAGATACGCAGTATTTT
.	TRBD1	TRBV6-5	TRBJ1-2	CASSYSGTADGYTF	TGTGCCAGCAGTTACTCCGGGACAGCCGATGGCTACACCTTC
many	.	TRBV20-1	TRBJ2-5	CSAGLYQETQYF	TGCAGCGCGGGGCTTTACCAAGAGACCCAGTACTTC
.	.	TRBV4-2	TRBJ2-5	CASSHEDGIQETQYF	TGTGCCAGCAGCCATGAGGACGGAATACAAGAGACCCAGTACTTC
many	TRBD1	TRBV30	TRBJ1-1	CALDRSNTEAFF	TGTGCCTTGGACAGGTCAAACACTGAAGCTTTCTTT
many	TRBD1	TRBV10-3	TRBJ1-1	CAISEPAGGTGGTEAFF	TGTGCCATCAGTGAACCGGCTGGCGGGACAGGGGGCACTGAAGCTTTCTTT
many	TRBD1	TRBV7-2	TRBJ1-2	CASSSQPGGGYTF	TGTGCCAGCAGCTCCCAGCCAGGGGGAGGCTACACCTTC
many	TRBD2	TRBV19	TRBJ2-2	CASTLGTSGRAGELFF	TGTGCCAGTACCCTCGGGACTAGCGGGAGGGCCGGGGAGCTGTTTTTT
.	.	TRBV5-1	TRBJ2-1	CASSEKDGSGDNEQFF	TGCGCCAGCAGCGAGAAGGACGGTTCTGGGGACAATGAGCAGTTCTTC
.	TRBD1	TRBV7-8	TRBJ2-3	CASSSGADRLTDTQYF	TGTGCCAGCAGCTCTGGCGCGGACAGGCTTACAGATACGCAGTATTTT
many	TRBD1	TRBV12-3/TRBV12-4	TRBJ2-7	CASSRTGGSGEQYF	TGTGCCAGCAGTCGGACAGGGGGTAGCGGCGAGCAGTACTTC
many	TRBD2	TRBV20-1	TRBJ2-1	CSAGLAAEGEQFF	TGCAGTGCAGGACTAGCAGCTGAAGGTGAGCAGTTCTTC
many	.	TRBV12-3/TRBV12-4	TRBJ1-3	CASGKSGQVSGNTIYF	TGTGCCAGCGGGAAATCAGGGCAGGTCTCTGGAAACACCATATATTTT
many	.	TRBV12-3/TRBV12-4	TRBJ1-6	CASSPSQSDNSPLHF	TGTGCCAGCAGCCCGTCGCAGTCGGATAATTCACCCCTCCACTTT
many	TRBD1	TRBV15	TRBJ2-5	CATSREGGLAYQETQYF	TGTGCCACCAGCAGAGAAGGGGGCCTAGCCTACCAAGAGACCCAGTACTTC
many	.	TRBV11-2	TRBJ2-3	CASSLEDLTDTQYF	TGTGCCAGCAGCTTAGAGGACTTAACAGATACGCAGTATTTT
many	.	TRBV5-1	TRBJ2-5	CASSGALGAQETQYF	TGCGCCAGCAGCGGAGCCCTAGGGGCACAAGAGACCCAGTACTTC
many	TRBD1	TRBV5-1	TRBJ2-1	CASTRDRENNEQFF	TGCGCCAGCACCCGGGACAGGGAAAACAATGAGCAGTTCTTC
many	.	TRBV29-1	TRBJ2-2	CSVATGTTGELFF	TGCAGCGTTGCCACAGGGACCACCGGGGAGCTGTTTTTT